The subject of this entry is one T cell receptor (beta chain). The antigen is unknown. In germline, CDR1 is SGHRS, CDR2 YFSETQ. This CDR3 is built from 14 residues. The data were obtained in a study of beta chain features in type 1 diabetes. Sorting based on CD45RO/CCR7/CD25/CD127/CD95/CD27 separated CD4+ naive, central memory, regulatory and stem cell-like memory cells. Purity above 95% was achieved in all sorted populations. Study results and limitations: VDJ junctions in type 1 diabetes patients carried more deletions and fewer insertions. A greater similarity of naive, central memory and Treg TCRB repertoires was seen among patients than among healthy donors.

Expressed TCRB transcripts were sequenced, since all the RNA that had been isolated was reverse transcribed. Repertoires were generated with immunoSEQ multiplex PCR, while TCRdb's copy carries only in-frame clones and drops some. This repertoire shows about 900,000 clones, 15% to 20% found once; its top ten account for roughly 0.025%. The genes are TRBV5-1 and TRBJ2-5; a weak D match, TRBD1 (5 bases). With the DNA end fitting TRBJ2-7 better, the J assignment may be wrong. The clonotype originates from a woman aged 18 to 35 in good health. Sequenced input: naive CD4+ T cells from blood. The CDR3 DNA reads TGCGCCAGCAGCTTGTCCTGGGGCATCTACGAGCAGTACTTC. Encoded protein: CASSLSWGIYEQYF.